This T cell receptor beta chain was captured in a study of PD-1 blockade in classical Hodgkin lymphoma. Libraries were prepared by immunoSEQ multiplex PCR; TCRdb keeps only in-frame clonotypes and omits some of them. The sample shows over 15,000 clones, around 79% of them seen only once. Time point: cycle 4 day 1 (C4D1), after less than 7 weeks of nivolumab. Each patient relapsed following autologous stem cell transplantation, and prior brentuximab vedotin exposure differed. Magnetic negative selection purified CD4+ T cells from thawed PBMCs. This CDR3 contains 13 residues. Germline assignment: CDR1 MGHDK and CDR2 SYGVNS. Trimming removed 4 bases at V and 5 bases at J, with 9 bases between.

Here the sequenced sample was CD4+ T cells from blood, taken before the fourth cycle of nivolumab. The receptor's source is a human donor with classical Hodgkin lymphoma. The chain combines TRBV25-1 with TRBJ2-1; no firm D call. The CDR3, as DNA: TGTGCCAGCAGTGCCTACAAAAACAATGAGCAGTTCTTC. Its protein is CASSAYKNNEQFF.